These 29 T cell receptor beta chains came from one sample sequenced in a study of blood T cell repertoires in COVID-19. Assay: immunoSEQ multiplex PCR; the TCRdb copy retains only in-frame clones and omits some. The data contain roughly 330,000 clones, around 90% of them singletons. The sample comprised PBMCs or T cells enriched from blood (not recorded which). The receptors were gathered from a woman in her 30s who had recovered from COVID-19.

In this sample, this clone turned up once. The chain employs TRBV7-3 and TRBJ1-3; D is unresolved. The germline gives CDR1 SGHTA, CDR2 FQGTGA. The length of the CDR3 is 17 residues. Trimming left V 1 base short and J 0 bases short, with 13 bases between. The CDR3 DNA follows: TGTGCCAGCAGCTTAAACCCCGCCGGGAGCTCTGGAAACACCATATATTTT. Its protein is CASSLNPAGSSGNTIYF.

CDR3 nucleotides: TGTGCCAGCAGTTCCCCTCGTAGGAGGGGAACAGATACGCAGTATTTT. It encodes CASSSPRRRGTDTQYF. This chain connects TRBV28 to TRBJ2-3, with D possibly being TRBD2 (6 bases). In germline, CDR1 is MDHEN, CDR2 SYDVKM. Trimming removed 4 bases at V and 3 bases at J, with 17 bases between. CDR3 length: 16 residues. Looking up the rest from reference TRBV28 and TRBJ2-3 gives the full variable domain: DVKVTQSSRYLVKRTGEKVFLECVQDMDHENMFWYRQDPGLGLRLIYFSYDVKMKEKGDIPEGYSVSREKKERFSLILESASTNQTSMYLCASSSPRRRGTDTQYFGPGTRLTVL.

The chain couples TRBV3-1 (or the pseudogene TRBV3-2) to TRBJ2-5, with 14 bases that match TRBD2. V shed 3 bases and J 5 bases; nucleotides not matched to a gene: 8. The CDR3 covers 17 residues. Germline values: CDR1 LGHDT, CDR2 YNNKEL (reference sequence). The CDR3 spells CASSQAGTSGGTETQYF. CDR3 bases: TGTGCCAGCAGCCAGGCCGGGACTAGCGGGGGTACGGAGACCCAGTACTTC.

This clone was seen only once. This chain connects TRBV11-3 to TRBJ2-1; D may be TRBD1 (8 bases). CDR1 is SGHNT, CDR2 YENEEA, per germline. The CDR3 is 14 residues long. Trimming stripped 5 bases from V and 8 bases from J, with 16 bases between. CDR3 in amino acids: CASSHGQGGDEQFF. The CDR3 nucleotides read TGTGCCAGCAGCCACGGACAGGGAGGGGATGAGCAGTTCTTC.

The chain uses TRBV27 and TRBJ1-2; maybe TRBD1 (6 bases). The CDR3 is made up of 13 amino acids. Deletions cut 3 bases from V and 4 bases from J, with 9 bases between. CDR1 is MNHEY and CDR2 is SMNVEV in the germline V gene (reference sequence). The chain's CDR3 is CASSFTGTYGYTF. In DNA, the CDR3 is TGTGCCAGCAGTTTCACAGGGACCTATGGCTACACCTTC.

The V and J genes are TRBV10-3 and TRBJ1-2; 8 positions agree with TRBD1. The CDR3 spans 15 residues. Germline V gives CDR1 ENHRY, CDR2 SYGVKD. Losses at the gene ends were 6 bases for V and 1 base for J; bases not matched to a gene: 7. The CDR3 loop reads CAIRATGEGNYGYTF. The CDR3 nucleotides are TGTGCCATCAGGGCGACAGGGGAGGGTAACTATGGCTACACCTTC.

V gene TRBV7-9 combines with J gene TRBJ2-7; TRBD2 is a possible D gene (5 bases). Germline CDR1 SEHNR, CDR2 FQNEAQ (reference sequence). CDR3 length: 13 residues. Trimming left V 5 bases short and J 3 bases short, with 11 bases between. Here the CDR3 reads CASSPSGFYEQYF. CDR3 nucleotide sequence: TGTGCCAGCAGCCCCTCGGGGTTCTACGAGCAGTACTTC.

This sequence joins TRBV7-9 and TRBJ1-1; TRBD1 might be the D (5 bases). The germline V and J ends were trimmed by 2 bases and 4 bases, with 17 bases remaining between them. CDR3 length: 16 residues. The germline CDR1 and CDR2 sequences are SEHNR and FQNEAQ (reference sequence). CDR3 bases: TGTGCCAGCAGCTTACGGATGTCAGGGAGGGCCACTGAAGCTTTCTTT. Protein sequence: CASSLRMSGRATEAFF.

J is TRBJ2-2 and V is TRBV10-3; 11 nucleotides line up with TRBD1. This CDR3 comprises 16 residues. The germline V gene encodes CDR1 ENHRY and CDR2 SYGVKD. V was pared by 2 bases and J by 6 bases, with 5 bases of the junction left unmatched. CDR3 residues: CAISERTGGESGELFF. The DNA for the CDR3 is TGTGCCATCAGTGAGAGGACAGGGGGCGAATCCGGGGAGCTGTTTTTT.

V is TRBV6-5 and J is TRBJ2-7, with 7 nucleotides matching TRBD1. Germline V gives CDR1 MNHEY, CDR2 SVGAGI. V shed 6 bases and J 1 base; nucleotides not matched to a gene: 9. CDR3 length: 15 amino acids. CDR3 residues: CASSRDRQPSYEQYF. CDR3 DNA sequence: TGTGCCAGCAGCCGGGACAGACAGCCGTCCTACGAGCAGTACTTC.

The V and J genes are TRBV5-1 and TRBJ2-7; 8 bases agree with TRBD1. CDR1 SGHRS and CDR2 YFSETQ come from the germline V gene. The CDR3 has 14 amino acids. V lost 3 bases and J lost 5; bases outside the gene matches: 7. The CDR3 reads CASSSTGGSNEQYF. The CDR3 nucleotides read TGCGCCAGCAGCTCCACAGGGGGGTCCAACGAGCAGTACTTC.

This clone was detected once. This chain links TRBV3-1 (or the pseudogene TRBV3-2) with TRBJ2-1; D call uncertain. V lost 6 bases, J lost 5 bases, and 5 bases lay in between. Germline V gene lookup returns CDR1 LGHDT and CDR2 YNNKEL (reference sequence). The CDR3 is 11 amino acids. CDR3 sequence reads: CASRRDNEQFF. The CDR3 region has the DNA TGTGCCAGCAGGCGAGACAATGAGCAGTTCTTC.

This sequence joins TRBV5-1 and TRBJ1-1, with a possible D match to TRBD1 (5 bases). Between the trimmed V and J ends, which lost 4 bases and 0 bases, there was a span of 13 bases. The CDR3 sequence is 15 residues long. Per the germline V gene, CDR1 is SGHRS and CDR2 is YFSETQ. This CDR3 reads CASSQGGTVNTEAFF. The CDR3 DNA reads as TGCGCCAGCAGCCAGGGAGGAACGGTGAACACTGAAGCTTTCTTT. Full variable domain (missing parts from reference TRBV5-1 and TRBJ1-1): KAGVTQTPRYLIKTRGQQVTLSCSPISGHRSVSWYQQTPGQGLQFLFEYFSETQRNKGNFPGRFSGRQFSNSRSEMNVSTLELGDSALYLCASSQGGTVNTEAFFGQGTRLTVV.

The chain employs TRBV7-6 and TRBJ2-1; 11 nucleotides line up with TRBD1. With 4 bases clipped from V and 5 bases from J, the junction kept 7 bases outside the gene matches. Germline V lookup: CDR1 SGHVS, CDR2 FNYEAQ. This CDR3 has 16 amino acids. CDR3 region: CASSSHPGQGDNEQFF. The CDR3 DNA is TGTGCCAGCAGCTCGCACCCGGGACAGGGGGACAATGAGCAGTTCTTC.

The chain recombines TRBV4-2 with TRBJ2-5, with D perhaps TRBD2 (6 bases). CDR1 is LGHNA and CDR2 is YNFKEQ in the germline V gene. Trimming removed 4 bases from V and 3 bases from J, with 9 bases in between. The CDR3 is 13 residues long. CDR3 region: CASSRDSEETQYF. Here the CDR3 DNA reads TGTGCCAGCAGCCGGGACTCCGAAGAGACCCAGTACTTC.

The V call is TRBV6-5, the J call TRBJ1-2; 8 nucleotides agree with TRBD1. Germline lookup yields CDR1 MNHEY and CDR2 SVGAGI. The CDR3 runs 14 residues. J was trimmed by 7 bases and V by 6 bases; bases with no gene match: 10. The CDR3 region is CASRDRGPAGGYTF. In nucleotides, the CDR3 is TGTGCCAGCAGAGACAGGGGCCCCGCAGGTGGCTACACCTTC.

J is TRBJ2-7 and V is TRBV5-1; perhaps TRBD2 as D (6 bases). This CDR3 contains 17 residues. Germline-derived CDR1 and CDR2 are SGHRS and YFSETQ. The V end lost 0 bases, the J end lost 2 bases, and 18 bases lay between the germline ends. The CDR3 loop reads CASSLAGYPGRTYEQYF. In DNA form, the CDR3 reads TGCGCCAGCAGCTTGGCCGGCTATCCAGGGAGGACCTACGAGCAGTACTTC.

This chain connects TRBV19 to TRBJ1-2; maybe TRBD1 (5 bases). V lost 5 bases and J 2 bases, leaving 18 bases between the germline ends. Germline V gives CDR1 LNHDA, CDR2 SQIVND (reference sequence). The CDR3 has 16 amino acids. The CDR3 sequence is CASSAPRAAENYGYTF. In nucleotides, the CDR3 is TGTGCCAGTAGTGCGCCCAGGGCCGCCGAGAACTATGGCTACACCTTC.

The chain links TRBV2 to TRBJ1-5; D is unresolved. The CDR3 has 15 amino acids. Looked up from germline, CDR1 is SNHLY and CDR2 is FYNNEI. V lost 4 bases to trimming and J lost 4 bases, with 14 bases between them. The CDR3 loop is CASSGAGEGNQPQHF. CDR3 DNA: TGTGCCAGCAGTGGGGCGGGTGAGGGTAATCAGCCCCAGCATTTT.

V and J are TRBV7-8 and TRBJ2-7; tentatively, D is TRBD1 (5 bases). Per the germline V gene, CDR1 is SGHVS and CDR2 is FQNEAQ. The V gene lost 5 bases and the J gene lost 6 bases, with 11 bases spanning the gap. This CDR3 region has 12 residues. The chain's CDR3 is CASSPAGFEQYF. Here the CDR3 DNA reads TGTGCCAGCAGCCCTGCAGGGTTCGAGCAGTACTTC.

The chain joins TRBV9 to TRBJ1-1, with a tentative D call TRBD1 (5 bases). Germline V gene lookup returns CDR1 SGDLS and CDR2 YYNGEE. CDR3 size: 14 residues. Trimming took 4 bases from V and 6 from J, leaving 16 bases between them. CDR3 in DNA: TGTGCCAGCAGCACAACAGGTCTCGGAGCTGAAGCTTTCTTT. It is translated as CASSTTGLGAEAFF. Drawing the rest from reference TRBV9 and TRBJ1-1, the complete variable domain is DSGVTQTPKHLITATGQRVTLRCSPRSGDLSVYWYQQSLDQGLQFLIQYYNGEERAKGNILERFSAQQFPDLHSELNLSSLELGDSALYFCASSTTGLGAEAFFGQGTRLTVV.

The rearrangement joins TRBV9 to TRBJ2-5; D perhaps matches TRBD2 (5 bases). Per the germline V gene, CDR1 is SGDLS and CDR2 is YYNGEE. V lost 0 bases and J lost 7, with 7 bases in between. The CDR3 sequence is 12 residues long. The CDR3 region is CASSVAEGTQYF. The CDR3 DNA sequence: TGTGCCAGCAGCGTAGCCGAGGGGACCCAGTACTTC. Full variable domain (outside the CDR3, taken from reference TRBV9 and TRBJ2-5): DSGVTQTPKHLITATGQRVTLRCSPRSGDLSVYWYQQSLDQGLQFLIQYYNGEERAKGNILERFSAQQFPDLHSELNLSSLELGDSALYFCASSVAEGTQYFGPGTRLLVL.

This chain links TRBV6-5 with TRBJ1-4, with TRBD1 as a possible D gene (6 bases). Trimming left V 4 bases short and J 5 bases short, with 17 bases between. CDR3 size: 16 residues. From germline, CDR1 is MNHEY and CDR2 SVGAGI. This CDR3 is CASSFSGGAGNEKLFF. CDR3 DNA sequence: TGTGCCAGCAGTTTTTCGGGGGGGGCCGGCAATGAAAAACTGTTTTTT.

This clone was detected once. This rearrangement joins TRBV10-3 to TRBJ1-4, with D perhaps TRBD1 (5 bases). The CDR3 sequence is 16 residues long. Trimming took 4 bases from V and 0 from J, leaving 12 bases between them. CDR1 and CDR2 (germline): ENHRY, SYGVKD. The CDR3 region is CAISGGTGSTNEKLFF. The CDR3 nucleotides read TGTGCCATCAGTGGAGGAACAGGATCAACTAATGAAAAACTGTTTTTT.

J is TRBJ2-7 and V is TRBV2, with D possibly TRBD2 on 5 matching bases. The CDR3 length is 16 residues. Trimming pared 0 bases from V and 3 bases from J, leaving 15 bases between. The germline gives CDR1 SNHLY, CDR2 FYNNEI. The CDR3, as DNA: TGTGCCAGCAGTGAAGCGCTTCCCGGGAAAAACTACGAGCAGTACTTC. Translated: CASSEALPGKNYEQYF.

This clone appeared a single time. The chain has TRBV19 and TRBJ1-2; 11 bases line up with TRBD1. The CDR3 has 16 amino acids. The J segment lost 3 bases and the V segment lost 4 bases, leaving 7 bases of the junction unmatched. The germline V gene has CDR1 LNHDA and CDR2 SQIVND (reference sequence). The CDR3 nucleotides are TGTGCCAGTAGTAGGGGAGGGACAGGGGGGCACTATGGCTACACCTTC. Translated: CASSRGGTGGHYGYTF.

The chain uses TRBV9 and TRBJ1-4; D is unresolved. Germline CDR1 and CDR2: SGDLS and YYNGEE. Trimming removed 0 bases from V and 4 bases from J, with 7 bases in between. CDR3 length: 14 residues. CDR3 DNA: TGTGCCAGCAGCGTAGATGCGTATAATGAAAAACTGTTTTTT. This translates into CASSVDAYNEKLFF.

This chain links TRBV12-3 or TRBV12-4 with TRBJ2-7; 8 positions agree with TRBD1. This CDR3 spans 13 amino acids. Losses at the gene ends were 5 bases for V and 6 bases for J; bases not matched to a gene: 6. DNA for the CDR3: TGTGCCAGCAGTATGGACAGGGCCCGCGAGCAGTACTTC. The encoded protein is CASSMDRAREQYF.

This chain links TRBV29-1 with TRBJ2-2; 13 bases agree with TRBD2. The CDR3 runs 14 residues. The junction had 5 bases not matched to a gene; V was cut back by 6 bases and J by 7 bases. The germline V gene has CDR1 SQVTM and CDR2 ANQGSEA. The CDR3 coding sequence is TGCAGCGTGGGGACTAGCGGGGCTGGCGGGGAGCTGTTTTTT. Protein product: CSVGTSGAGGELFF.